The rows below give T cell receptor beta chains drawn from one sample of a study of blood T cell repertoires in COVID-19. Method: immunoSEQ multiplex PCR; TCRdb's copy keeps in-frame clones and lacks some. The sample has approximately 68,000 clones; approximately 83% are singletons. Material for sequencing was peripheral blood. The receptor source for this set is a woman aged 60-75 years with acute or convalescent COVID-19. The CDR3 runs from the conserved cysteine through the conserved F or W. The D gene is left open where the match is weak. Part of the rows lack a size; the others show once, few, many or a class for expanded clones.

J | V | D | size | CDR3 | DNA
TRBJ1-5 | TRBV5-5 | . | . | CASSLGDTYNQPQHF | TGTGCCAGCAGCTTGGGGGACACCTACAATCAGCCCCAGCATTTT
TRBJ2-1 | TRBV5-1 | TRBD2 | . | CASTWEGLYNEQFF | TGCGCCAGCACCTGGGAGGGGCTCTACAATGAGCAGTTCTTC
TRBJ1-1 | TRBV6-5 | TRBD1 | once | CASSDRQGVF | TGTGCCAGCAGCGACAGACAGGGAGTCTTT
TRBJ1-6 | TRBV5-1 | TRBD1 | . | CASARDRDSPLHF | TGCGCCAGCGCTCGGGACAGGGATTCACCCCTCCACTTT
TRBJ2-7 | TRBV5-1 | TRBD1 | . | CASSATGGPYEQYF | TGCGCCAGCAGCGCTACAGGGGGGCCGTACGAGCAGTACTTC
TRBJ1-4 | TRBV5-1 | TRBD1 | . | CASSSGTGGAGEKLFF | TGCGCCAGCAGCTCCGGGACAGGGGGCGCAGGCGAAAAACTGTTTTTT
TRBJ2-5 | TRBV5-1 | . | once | CASSASETQYF | TGCGCCAGCAGCGCGTCCGAGACCCAGTACTTC
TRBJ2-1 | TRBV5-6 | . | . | CASSLERNEQFF | TGTGCCAGCAGCCTAGAACGCAATGAGCAGTTCTTC
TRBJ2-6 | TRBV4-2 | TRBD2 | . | CASSPWTSGGGGANVLTF | TGTGCCAGCAGCCCGTGGACTAGCGGGGGGGGAGGGGCCAACGTCCTGACTTTC
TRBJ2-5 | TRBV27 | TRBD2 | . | CASRGDQETQYF | TGTGCCAGCCGGGGGGATCAAGAGACCCAGTACTTC
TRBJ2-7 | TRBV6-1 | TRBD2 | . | CASSEGVGAGGHYEQYF | TGTGCCAGCAGTGAAGGAGTAGGGGCGGGGGGCCACTACGAGCAGTACTTC
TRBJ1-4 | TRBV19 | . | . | CASSIGSHPNEKLFF | TGTGCCAGTAGTATAGGGAGTCACCCTAATGAAAAACTGTTTTTT
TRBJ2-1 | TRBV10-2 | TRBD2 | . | CASSEAPGSGGYNEQFF | TGCGCCAGCAGTGAGGCCCCCGGTAGCGGGGGCTACAATGAGCAGTTCTTC
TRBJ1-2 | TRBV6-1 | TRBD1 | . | CASSEGTGAGYTF | TGTGCCAGCAGTGAGGGGACAGGGGCTGGCTACACCTTC
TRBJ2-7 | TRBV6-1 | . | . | CASSELTGSRGEQYF | TGTGCCAGCAGTGAATTGACGGGGTCGCGGGGCGAGCAGTACTTC
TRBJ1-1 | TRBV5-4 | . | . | CASSSGNTEAFF | TGTGCCAGCAGCTCGGGGAACACTGAAGCTTTCTTT
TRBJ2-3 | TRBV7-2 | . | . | CASSRLARTDTQYF | TGTGCCAGCAGTCGGCTAGCGAGGACAGATACGCAGTATTTT
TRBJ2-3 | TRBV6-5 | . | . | CASSGTKGADTQYF | TGTGCCAGCAGCGGGACCAAGGGGGCAGATACGCAGTATTTT
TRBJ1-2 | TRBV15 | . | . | CATSRDTGANYGYTF | TGTGCCACCAGCAGAGATACAGGTGCTAACTATGGCTACACCTTC